This entry lists 9 T cell receptor beta chains sequenced from one sample in a study of persistence of HIV-infected CD4 T cells. The libraries were made with immunoSEQ version 4 in survey mode. The table came from immunoSEQ multiplex PCR; TCRdb's copy has only in-frame clones and leaves some out. The sample yields 25,000 to 35,000 clones, roughly four fifths seen once. The stimulus was lysate of CMV-infected fibroblasts, 9 to 10 ug/mL. CD40L/CD69 double-negative CD45RO-high memory CD4+ T cells were collected. These receptors are not linked to any known antigen. The sequencing used CD4+ T cells sorted from PBMCs after roughly 18-hour stimulation, collected from a patient who received antiretroviral therapy. These receptor sequences come from an adult man with HIV who was CMV-seropositive.

This chain connects TRBV11-2 to TRBJ2-3; 9 bases align to TRBD2. J gave up 1 base and V 6 bases, and 17 bases lay outside the gene matches. From germline, CDR1 is SGHAT and CDR2 FQNNGV. This CDR3 comprises 19 residues. DNA of the CDR3: TGTGCCAGCAGATTATTTGGGCGGGGGGGCCGTTCTGGCACAGATACGCAGTATTTT. It is translated as CASRLFGRGGRSGTDTQYF. Supplemented by reference TRBV11-2 and TRBJ2-3, the full variable domain reads EAGVAQSPRYKIIEKRQSVAFWCNPISGHATLYWYQQILGQGPKLLIQFQNNGVVDDSQLPKDRFSAERLKGVDSTLKIQPAKLEDSAVYLCASRLFGRGGRSGTDTQYFGPGTRLTVL.

The V call is TRBV11-3, the J call TRBJ2-2; D uncertain. Trimming stripped 5 bases from V and 4 bases from J, with 11 bases between. The CDR3 is 14 residues long. Germline CDR1 SGHNT, CDR2 YENEEA. The CDR3 region has the DNA TGTGCCAGCAGCGCCACGGGTTTCACCGGGGAGCTGTTTTTT. The encoded protein is CASSATGFTGELFF.

The rearrangement joins TRBV2 to TRBJ1-3; 8 nucleotides match TRBD1. The CDR3 runs to 15 residues. The trim removed 8 bases at V and 4 bases at J, leaving 10 bases unmatched. Germline V gene data show CDR1 as SNHLY and CDR2 as FYNNEI. The CDR3 loop is CASGTQGGSGNTIYF. The CDR3 DNA reads TGTGCCAGCGGTACACAGGGGGGTTCGGGAAACACCATATATTTT.

The chain uses TRBV7-9 and TRBJ2-7; a possible D gene is TRBD2 (6 bases). The V end was cut by 1 base, the J end by 6 bases, with 13 bases between. This CDR3 has 14 residues. Germline V CDR1 and CDR2: SEHNR, FQNEAQ (reference sequence). CDR3 bases: TGTGCCAGCAGCTTAGAGGCGGGAAGAGGCGAGCAGTACTTC. Amino acid sequence: CASSLEAGRGEQYF.

CDR3 sequence (DNA): TGTGCCAGCAGCTTGAGACAGGCTGCAACTAATGAAAAACTGTTTTTT. It translates to CASSLRQAATNEKLFF. The chain couples TRBV5-6 to TRBJ1-4, with a possible D match to TRBD1 (6 bases). V lost 1 base and J 0 bases, leaving 10 bases between the germline ends. Germline CDR1 reads SGHDT; CDR2 reads YYEEEE. This CDR3 spans 16 amino acids.

This chain connects TRBV27 to TRBJ1-2; TRBD1 might be the D (5 bases). The ends were cut back, 2 bases at V and 3 bases at J, with 22 bases in the middle. CDR1 is MNHEY and CDR2 is SMNVEV in the germline V gene (reference sequence). The CDR3 extends over 18 amino acids. CDR3 residues: CASSLRVGTHQTHYGYTF. The CDR3 DNA reads as TGTGCCAGCAGTTTAAGGGTAGGGACTCATCAGACTCACTATGGCTACACCTTC.

V is TRBV4-3 and J is TRBJ1-2; D gene unclear. V was cut by 5 bases and J by 4 bases, with 23 bases left in between. Germline-derived CDR1 and CDR2 are LGHNA and YSLEER. This CDR3 spans 17 amino acids. Here the CDR3 reads CASSSLDGLGFGYGYTF. DNA for the CDR3: TGCGCCAGCAGCTCTCTCGACGGCCTTGGTTTTGGCTATGGCTACACCTTC.

This chain connects TRBV6-4 to TRBJ2-5, with 7 positions matching TRBD2. CDR1 and CDR2 (germline): MRHNA, SNTAGT. Trimming took 7 bases from V and 1 from J; bases not matched to a gene: 12. The CDR3 runs 16 residues. The CDR3 loop is CASIRLADGTQETQYF. The CDR3 DNA is TGTGCCAGCATCAGACTAGCAGACGGGACCCAAGAGACCCAGTACTTC.

The chain recombines TRBV5-6 with TRBJ1-2; perhaps TRBD1 as D (5 bases). Trimming took off 4 bases at V and 0 bases at J, with 16 bases between the two ends. This CDR3 has 16 amino acids. Germline V lookup: CDR1 SGHDT, CDR2 YYEEEE. As DNA, the CDR3 is TGTGCCAGCAGCAGACCGGGGCGCGAAGCTAACTATGGCTACACCTTC. Translation gives CASSRPGREANYGYTF.